This T cell receptor (beta chain) came from a study of OX40 agonist ivuxolimab in advanced cancers. The wider study: Dose-escalation patients were diagnosed with hepatocellular carcinoma, melanoma, renal cell cancer or head and neck cancer.

Clones were read by immunoSEQ multiplex PCR, and TCRdb kept only the in-frame ones, dropping some. Altogether about 67,000 clones are present, approximately 81% being singletons, with the ten largest covering 2% to 2.5%. Findings and limits, study-wide: CD8+ T cells were the subset that, on average, had more expanded clones than CD4+. Low normalized T-cell clonal expansion was also seen in some nonresponders.

This clone was counted once. Its antigen is unidentified. The CDR3 loop spans 15 amino acids. Germline assignment: CDR1 SGHDT and CDR2 YYEEEE. With 4 bases removed from V and 1 base from J, the gap between germline ends came to 14 bases. The TCR sequence derives from an adult with an advanced solid tumor such as melanoma, head and neck, liver or kidney cancer. This specimen consisted of CD4+ or CD8+ T cells sorted from blood, obtained in a trial of the OX40 agonist ivuxolimab. The chain couples TRBV5-6 to TRBJ2-5; D perhaps matches TRBD1 (5 bases). The CDR3 DNA reads TGTGCCAGCAGCCATGACAGAATTCTCCAAGAGACCCAGTACTTC. The encoded protein is CASSHDRILQETQYF.